This TCR beta chain was obtained from a study of T cells in tuberculosis. At the level of the study: IGRA-negative adolescents, IGRA-positive adolescents with latent tuberculosis and adults with active tuberculosis formed this South African cohort. Study-wide results and limits: Active tuberculosis TCR-alpha repertoires lay closer to GMM-specific TCRs than IGRA-negative controls, suggesting clonal expansion. Active tuberculosis patients had shorter CDR3-alpha; the beta difference was nonsignificant. Using the GMM-specific repertoire gave under 90% accuracy versus approximately 66% with motifs.

Sequenced by immunoSEQ multiplex PCR; TCRdb stores in-frame clones only, minus some. The sample has roughly 35,000 clones; around 92% are singletons. This CDR3 contains 15 residues. V was clipped by 5 bases and J by 1 base, with 13 bases between them. Germline-derived CDR1 and CDR2 are SGHTS and YDEGEE. Concerning this clone itself: Its antigen is currently unknown.

This receptor was identified in a donor between 10 and 35 years old with latent tuberculosis or without tuberculosis infection. Some clones in this sample may be carry-over from other donors' samples. The sample comprised PBMCs. The chain is built from TRBV5-8 and TRBJ1-3; D is possibly TRBD1 (5 bases). CDR3 coding DNA: TGTGCCAGCAGGGACACGAGAGGATCTGGAAACACCATATATTTT. Protein product: CASRDTRGSGNTIYF.